The 2 T cell receptor beta chains below come from one sample, sequenced in a study of blood T cell repertoires in COVID-19. Sequenced by immunoSEQ multiplex PCR; TCRdb stores in-frame clones only, minus some. The table has a few hundred thousand clones, about four fifths seen once. Material for sequencing was peripheral blood. The source of these receptors is a man aged 80 or over with acute or convalescent COVID-19.

The V call is TRBV11-2, the J call TRBJ2-2, with D maybe TRBD2 (6 bases). V lost 1 base to trimming and J lost 9 bases, with 18 bases between them. Germline V CDR1 and CDR2: SGHAT, FQNNGV. The CDR3 contains 16 residues. CDR3 nucleotides: TGTGCCAGCAGCTTAGTAGGCGGGACCACTGCACGGGAGCTGTTTTTT. Translation: CASSLVGGTTARELFF.

As concerns this clone: A much larger clone lies a single base off, so this may be a read error. This same CDR3 is encoded by further DNA sequences in the sample. The V and J genes are TRBV27 and TRBJ1-5, with 8 bases that match TRBD1. V was pared by 6 bases and J by 2 bases, with 3 bases of the junction left unmatched. The CDR3 extends over 14 amino acids. Looked up from germline, CDR1 is MNHEY and CDR2 is SMNVEV (reference sequence). The CDR3 nucleotides are TGTGCCAGCAGCCTGACAGGGGGCAATCAGCCCCAGCATTTT. It specifies CASSLTGGNQPQHF.